This T cell receptor (beta chain) was obtained from a study of cytomegalovirus exposure and HLA in healthy donors (dated by TCRdb to the late 2010s). For context, the study as a whole: An earlier analysis of 550 to 700 of the donors reported 250 to 300 Gb of sequence data and around 120 million unique TCR beta sequences from some 180 million T cells. A separate validation cohort of roughly 130 different subjects was used in addition to the roughly 720-subject first cohort. Class I and class II HLA loci were covered by the typing at four-digit resolution. In the later analysis, no new phenotypic data were used to find candidate immune exposures; instead, reliance was placed on TCR beta sequences and their occurrence across donors. In an earlier analysis of a few hundred of the donors, high-throughput TCR beta sequencing was used to judge whether each TCR beta V gene segment behaved as functional or pseudogenic. An early release that covered some 630 HLA-typed donors contained approximately 300 gigabases of sequencing data and approximately 85 million unique TCR sequences. All discovery cohort repertoires had been generated using a single sequencing platform. A later genetic analysis used genome-wide SNP genotypes for about 60% of the roughly 670 donors, treating that subset as a discovery cohort. A later analysis re-examined previously published TCR beta repertoires from hundreds of donors and added high-resolution HLA genotyping to investigate patterns of TCR occurrence. To predict cytomegalovirus infection status, the study brought together high-throughput TCR immunosequencing, statistical association of individual TCRs with disease status, and machine learning. The study was designed to test whether signatures of past pathogen exposure could be identified by cataloging public T cell receptors. Roughly 5 DR-DQ haplotypes were handled as single units for association and clustering because linkage in the cohort was strong. Using immunosequencing, the study profiled T cell repertoires from 500 to 800 subjects and related those repertoires to cytomegalovirus serostatus. Among the roughly 400 genotyped donors, 75% to 90% belonged to the genetic ancestry cluster associated with self-reported Caucasian donors. Donor age, sex, ethnicity and CMV serostatus were compiled together with the repertoire data. Across 300 to 400 genotyped donors of the cohort, an average of roughly 200,000 unique TCR beta nucleotide sequences per donor were sequenced, and 15% to 20% of those sequences were non-productive. Typing coverage differed by locus: A, B, C, DRB1 and DQB1 were typed in about 620-640 donors, DQA1 in 522, DPA1 in some 610, and DPB1 in 472.

Taken from the germline V gene, the CDR1 and CDR2 loops are SGHNT and YENEEA. Reading from cysteine to phenylalanine, the CDR3 counts 17 amino acids. The only DNA kept is the CDR3, 51 bases in frame from the first base. Here V drops 3 bases and J drops 6 bases, and the junction holds 13 bases not matched to any gene. What the work shows at the level of the full study, not this receptor alone: For the cohort, immune exposure information was limited to CMV serostatus. The authors suggested that the approach could potentially be generalized to other disease states and immunological phenotypes. The classifier was reported to diagnose cytomegalovirus status with high specificity and sensitivity in both the original and validation cohorts. In a later analysis, TCR association rates were found to vary across HLA loci, with the most associated TCRs seen for DRB1 alleles and the fewest for HLA-C alleles. A further reported finding was that TCR beta sequences accurately predicted the HLA-A and HLA-B alleles for most subjects in the first cohort. In a later analysis, HLA-associated TCR beta chains were found to be more clonally expanded and to have lower generation probabilities than equally common non-associated chains. A cluster of highly shared sequence variants was judged likely to be a technical artifact of the sequencing pipeline. According to a later analysis, parvovirus B19, influenza, CMV and Epstein-Barr virus appeared linked to several top co-occurrence clusters. Over 15 rarely observed V segments, including chromosome 9 orphons, were excluded from the earlier analysis of about 600 of the donors because counts were too low. The presence/absence analyses assumed that sequencing depth was roughly uniform across donors, and that assumption may not be true. The cohort was sequenced for TCR beta chains only, and without alpha or paired-chain data the features that could be detected were limited. Correlated functional status among segregating V segments might be attributable to linkage disequilibrium, but an unknown experimental factor could not be ruled out. In a later genetic analysis, a missense DCLRE1C variant was associated with V-gene and J-gene trimming of TCR beta chains, and the association was replicated in an independent cohort. In an earlier analysis of some 550 of the donors, most TCR beta V segments were observed in productive rearrangements about 87% or about 30% of the time, broadly matching IMGT annotations. Most TCR sequences were seen in very few donors, while some public TCRs were found in many individuals. HLA typing was unavailable for some donors at each locus, so association tests used only the typed subset. In vitro tests confirmed that a few of the cytomegalovirus-associated TCR beta chains recognize cytomegalovirus antigens. According to a later analysis, most CMV-associated TCR beta chains appeared to be HLA-restricted, and the HLA associations seemed to be driven largely by CMV exposure. Strong co-occurrence of HLA alleles, especially DR and DQ, made assigning TCR associations to individual alleles difficult. Some IMGT-functional V segments, including TRBV6-2 and TRBV6-3, could not be distinguished by the 87-base-pair reads and were therefore excluded. In a later analysis, some 18,000 TCR beta sequences were associated with specific HLA alleles at a false discovery rate of 0.05. A later genetic analysis reported fewer N-insertions in productive TCRs among donors in an Asian-associated ancestry cluster than the roughly 620-donor mean. In the study, 164 TCR beta chains were listed as associated with cytomegalovirus.

Points on this clone: What antigen it recognizes has not been identified. Base qualities are missing; no much larger clone stands one base away.

Libraries were prepared through the immunoSEQ multiplex PCR assay. For the multiplex PCR, a mixture combining 60 forward primers for TCR Vbeta segments and 13 reverse primers for TCR Jbeta segments was used. Amplification of the CDR3 region of rearranged TCR beta genes was performed with a multiplex PCR assay on genomic DNA. The Illumina HiSeq System was used to sequence the amplified TCR beta libraries as 87-base-pair reads. The paper's data handling went like this. A later analysis counted 65 million to 90 million unique TCR beta chains across the 550 to 750 repertoires, and some 11 million of these chains were shared by at least two donors. A nearest-neighbor algorithm error-corrected the raw reads and collapsed the reads into unique sequences, merging closely related sequences to remove PCR and sequencing errors. CDR3 sequences were aligned to IMGT reference sequences to assign V, D and J gene segments. For a sequence to be retained, at least a six-nucleotide match to both a V gene segment and a J gene segment was required. A rearrangement was called productive if the CDR3 had no stop codons and remained in frame with V and J, and every other rearrangement was called non-productive. Following IMGT convention, CDR3 was defined as the stretch from the second conserved V-encoded cysteine to the conserved J-encoded phenylalanine. The earlier analysis of 500 to 650 of the donors excluded any sequence lacking an unambiguous match to a single V gene segment. In an earlier analysis of some 590 of the donors, V segments were called functional above 56.7% productive rearrangements and were called segregating when the between-donor standard deviation exceeded 5%. To diagnose cytomegalovirus status from the catalog of TCR beta chain sequences, a statistical classification framework was built. In a later analysis, V and J genes were assigned by comparing TCR nucleotide sequences against IMGT/GENE-DB human TR gene sequences. Using the TCRdist pipeline, a later analysis assigned CDR3 sequences along with most-parsimonious VDJ recombination scenarios. In a later analysis, each TCR beta chain was defined by its CDR3 amino acid sequence together with its V-gene family, and reads lacking a unique V-gene family were excluded. In a later analysis, a few hundred highly shared, low-generation-probability nucleotide sequences were removed to address suspected cross-contamination and a sequencing artifact. In a later analysis, a clonal expansion index was calculated for each public chain from normalized within-repertoire ranks of inferred template counts. In a later analysis, generation probabilities were computed using a VDJ recombination model fitted to out-of-frame rearrangements, and the results were checked against IGoR. A later analysis scored TCR-TCR, TCR-HLA and TCR-CMV co-occurrence with hypergeometric tests, applying a repertoire-size bias correction to TCR pairs. False discovery rates were estimated in a later analysis by permuting HLA or CMV assignments 20 times. In a later analysis, co-occurring TCRs were grouped using DBSCAN, with TCRdist sequence similarity added in when clustering inside HLA-allele-positive subsets. For co-occurrence clustering, repertoires with fewer than 30,000 or more than 120,000 public chains were excluded, along with 4 to 6 repertoires with anomalous nucleotide sharing. Sourced from immuneACCESS, this table was stored by TCRdb with only in-frame sequences that have V and J called. A share of the clones is absent; for the studies checked, an unresolved V gene accounts for under half, and the remainder has no known explanation. Clonal size and the V and J genes are those of that table, whereas D and trimming came from the DNA. The sample has 90,000 to 130,000 clones on record, roughly 85% of them singletons. The ten largest make up around a fifth of the sample.

The cohort consisted of 600 to 750 healthy bone marrow donors. At the time of sampling, every cohort member was nominally healthy, though immune exposures that went unrecorded were likely present. The donor tested CMV seropositive and was one of the 289 seropositive cohort members. Every donor gave a peripheral blood sample, and the peripheral blood mononuclear cells from that sample were used for TCR beta sequencing. The Qiagen DNeasy Blood Extraction Kit was used to extract genomic DNA from the blood cell samples. Sequencing was performed on PBMCs. The sequence is built from TRBV11-3 and TRBJ2-1, and 8 junctional nucleotides match TRBD2. The origin of this receptor is a man younger than 40 in good health and CMV-seropositive. The DNA sequence is TGTGCCAGCAGCTTGGGTCGGGGGGGCCGGGGTTTCAATGAGCAGTTCTTC. Its product reads: CASSLGRGGRGFNEQFF.